The 25 T cell receptor beta chains presented below share a single source sample, sequenced in a study of blood T cell repertoires in COVID-19. The method was immunoSEQ multiplex PCR; TCRdb's version includes in-frame clones alone and lacks a portion of them. The table has approximately 75,000 clones, around three quarters seen once; the top ten hold 25% to 30%. Sequencing used peripheral blood. These receptors all come from a woman aged 80 or older with active or convalescent COVID-19.

The CDR3 loop is CASSPGQDVTDTQYF. In nucleotides, the CDR3 is TGTGCCAGCAGTCCCGGACAGGATGTAACAGATACGCAGTATTTT. The J gene is TRBJ2-3, the V gene TRBV6-2 or TRBV6-3, with 7 bases that match TRBD1. Germline V CDR1 and CDR2: MNHEY, SVGEGT. Trimming removed 5 bases from V and 3 bases from J; junction bases left unmatched: 8. The CDR3 length is 15 residues.

The gene calls are TRBV24-1 and TRBJ1-2; the match to TRBD1 covers 8 bases. V lost 3 bases to trimming and J lost 8 bases; unmatched junction nucleotides: 7. This CDR3 comprises 14 residues. The germline V gene has CDR1 KGHDR and CDR2 SFDVKD. DNA of the CDR3: TGTGCCACCAGTGATCGGACAGGGCGTACCGGCTACACCTTC. As protein: CATSDRTGRTGYTF.

The CDR3 nucleotides read TGTGCCAGCAGCTCCACAGGAAACACTGAAGCTTTCTTT. It specifies CASSSTGNTEAFF. V and J are TRBV5-8 and TRBJ1-1, with D possibly being TRBD1 (5 bases). Trimming took 3 bases from V and 2 from J, leaving 8 bases between them. This CDR3 spans 13 amino acids. Germline-derived CDR1 and CDR2 are SGHTS and YDEGEE.

V usage is TRBV6-1 and J usage is TRBJ1-3; D remains ambiguous. CDR1 and CDR2 (germline): MNHNS, SASEGT. The CDR3 runs 13 residues. The germline V and J ends were trimmed by 6 bases and 1 base, with 7 bases remaining between them. In DNA, the CDR3 is TGTGCCAGCAGAATTCTTTCTGGAAACACCATATATTTT. Protein product: CASRILSGNTIYF.

The J gene is TRBJ1-5, the V gene TRBV28; 8 nucleotides align to TRBD1. The V and J ends lost 1 base and 5 bases, in that order; junction bases with no gene match: 4. The germline V gene encodes CDR1 MDHEN and CDR2 SYDVKM. The CDR3 runs 15 residues. CDR3 residues: CASSLSGGSYQPQHF. CDR3 sequence (DNA): TGTGCCAGCAGTTTATCAGGGGGCTCTTATCAGCCCCAGCATTTT.

The chain carries TRBV5-1 and TRBJ2-7; 9 positions match TRBD1. The V segment lost 0 bases and the J segment 2 bases; nucleotides outside the gene matches: 3. Germline V lookup: CDR1 SGHRS, CDR2 YFSETQ. This CDR3 has 15 residues. The CDR3 nucleotides are TGCGCCAGCAGCTTGGAGACAGGGGGTCCCTACGAGCAGTACTTC. It codes for CASSLETGGPYEQYF.

The chain links TRBV21-1 to TRBJ1-6; the D call TRBD1 from the table was never checked on the DNA. TRBV21-1 is recorded as a pseudogene. The CDR3 loop spans 19 amino acids. DNA for the CDR3: TGTGCCAGCAGCAAAAAAGGTGGAAGGGGCAGTACCTATAATTCACCCCTCCACTTT. This codes for CASSKKGGRGSTYNSPLHF.

V is TRBV7-9 and J is TRBJ1-2, with a possible D match to TRBD1 (5 bases). V was trimmed by 3 bases and J by 7 bases, leaving 15 bases between them. The CDR3 loop spans 14 amino acids. The germline gives CDR1 SEHNR, CDR2 FQNEAQ (reference sequence). The CDR3 coding sequence is TGTGCCAGCAGCTTCCCCCAGGGTCTTCTTGGCTACACCTTC. Amino acid sequence: CASSFPQGLLGYTF.

This clone turned up a few times. The CDR3 DNA follows: TGTGCCACTACCAACAGGGTGGGGGGCTACACCTTC. It encodes CATTNRVGGYTF. V is TRBV19 and J is TRBJ1-2; possible D gene TRBD1, 6 bases. This CDR3 comprises 12 residues. Between the trimmed V and J ends, which lost 10 bases and 8 bases, there was a span of 17 bases. Germline CDR1 and CDR2: LNHDA and SQIVND (reference sequence).

This chain joins TRBV11-2 and TRBJ2-1; TRBD2 matches at 12 bases. Germline loops: CDR1 SGHAT, CDR2 FQNNGV. Trimming took 3 bases from V and 4 from J; bases not matched to a gene: 4. The CDR3 sequence is 16 residues long. The CDR3 protein is CASSFRLAGAYNEQFF. As DNA, the CDR3 is TGTGCCAGCAGCTTTCGACTAGCGGGGGCTTACAATGAGCAGTTCTTC. Together with reference TRBV11-2 and TRBJ2-1, the CDR3 gives the full variable domain: EAGVAQSPRYKIIEKRQSVAFWCNPISGHATLYWYQQILGQGPKLLIQFQNNGVVDDSQLPKDRFSAERLKGVDSTLKIQPAKLEDSAVYLCASSFRLAGAYNEQFFGPGTRLTVL.

The V and J genes are TRBV9 and TRBJ1-1; tentatively, D is TRBD1 (5 bases). CDR3 length equals 13 residues. CDR1 is SGDLS, CDR2 YYNGEE, per germline. V was pared by 5 bases and J by 3 bases, with 11 bases between. The CDR3 loop reads CASREGLDTEAFF. For the CDR3, the DNA is TGTGCCAGCAGGGAGGGGCTTGACACTGAAGCTTTCTTT.

The V gene is TRBV7-8, the J gene TRBJ1-4; 9 bases line up with TRBD1. V trimming: 1 base; J trimming: 8 bases; junction bases outside the gene matches: 5. The CDR3 sequence is 15 residues long. The V gene's germline CDR1 is SGHVS and CDR2 FQNEAQ. Here the CDR3 DNA reads TGTGCCAGCAGCTTAGTGACAGGGGGTGGAGAAAAACTGTTTTTT. Encoded protein: CASSLVTGGGEKLFF.

This rearrangement joins TRBV3-1 (or the pseudogene TRBV3-2) to TRBJ1-2; TRBD1 is a possible D gene (5 bases). CDR1 is LGHDT, CDR2 YNNKEL, per germline (reference sequence). The CDR3 extends over 12 amino acids. The germline V and J ends were trimmed by 6 bases and 6 bases, with 11 bases remaining between them. CDR3 loop: CASSRTRDGYTF. The CDR3 region has the DNA TGTGCCAGCAGTCGAACCAGGGATGGCTACACCTTC.

The chain has TRBV6-1 and TRBJ2-4, with TRBD1 matching 9 bases. CDR1 is MNHNS and CDR2 is SASEGT in the germline V gene. The CDR3 is 13 amino acids. V dropped 1 base and J dropped 12; count of bases not matched to a gene: 4. The CDR3 protein is CASSEVDRGTQYF. CDR3 DNA: TGTGCCAGCAGTGAAGTGGACAGGGGTACTCAGTACTTC.

This chain uses TRBV9 with TRBJ2-1; TRBD2 matches 10 bases. The CDR3 runs 17 residues. The germline CDR1 and CDR2 sequences are SGDLS and YYNGEE. After removal of 3 bases from V and 4 bases from J, the junction contained 10 bases not matched to a gene. The CDR3 DNA reads as TGTGCCAGCAGCGGAGGGACCTTGACTAGCGGGTACAATGAGCAGTTCTTC. This sequence encodes CASSGGTLTSGYNEQFF.

This rearrangement joins TRBV3-1 (or the pseudogene TRBV3-2) to TRBJ2-1; D not resolved. Trimming left V 7 bases short and J 6 bases short, with 19 bases between. The germline V gene has CDR1 LGHDT and CDR2 YNNKEL (reference sequence). CDR3 length: 15 residues. In DNA, the CDR3 is TGTGCCAGCACCAGGTCCTCAAATTGGGCCAATGAGCAGTTCTTC. Translated, it gives CASTRSSNWANEQFF.

The V and J genes are TRBV5-4 and TRBJ2-7; a possible D gene is TRBD1 (5 bases). The CDR3 runs to 14 residues. V was pared by 0 bases and J by 3 bases, with 10 bases between. Germline CDR1 SGHNT, CDR2 YYREEE (reference sequence). Here the CDR3 DNA reads TGTGCCAGCAGCTTGGGGCAGGGAAACTACGAGCAGTACTTC. Translating it yields CASSLGQGNYEQYF.

This clone came up a few times. CDR3 amino acids: CATSDPRTGKNQPQHF. CDR3 in DNA: TGTGCCACCAGTGATCCCAGGACGGGAAAGAATCAGCCCCAGCATTTT. The chain is built from TRBV24-1 and TRBJ1-5; D remains ambiguous. Germline V gene sequence: CDR1 KGHDR, CDR2 SFDVKD. The CDR3 has 16 residues. V dropped 3 bases and J dropped 4 bases, with 15 bases sitting between them.

This chain joins TRBV27 and TRBJ1-2, with a weak D call TRBD1 (5 bases). Germline V lookup: CDR1 MNHEY, CDR2 SMNVEV (reference sequence). This CDR3 is built from 13 residues. V was clipped by 2 bases and J by 5 bases, with 9 bases between them. The DNA for the CDR3 is TGTGCCAGCAGTTTACAGGGAGGGTATGGCTACACCTTC. Translated, it gives CASSLQGGYGYTF.

The rearrangement joins TRBV18 to TRBJ2-4; 8 nucleotides align to TRBD1. The V and J ends lost 3 bases and 8 bases, in that order; junction bases with no gene match: 6. This CDR3 has 14 residues. CDR1 is KGHSH, CDR2 LQKENI, per germline. For the CDR3, the DNA is TGTGCCAGCTCACCTATGGACAGGGTAGACATTCAGTACTTC. As protein: CASSPMDRVDIQYF.

The rearrangement joins TRBV13 to TRBJ1-5; the D is unclear. This CDR3 is 15 amino acids long. The germline V gene has CDR1 PRHDT and CDR2 FYEKMQ (reference sequence). Trimming stripped 0 bases from V and 6 bases from J, with 12 bases between. The CDR3 loop reads CASSLGPEAGQPQHF. CDR3 in DNA: TGTGCCAGCAGCTTAGGCCCCGAGGCGGGTCAGCCCCAGCATTTT.

V is TRBV2 and J is TRBJ1-3, with D unclear. The length of the CDR3 is 14 residues. V shed 2 bases and J shed 1 base, with 6 bases lying between them. The germline CDR1 and CDR2 sequences are SNHLY and FYNNEI. CDR3 region: CASSEPQSGNTIYF. The DNA for the CDR3 is TGTGCCAGCAGTGAACCCCAGTCTGGAAACACCATATATTTT. Looking up the rest from reference TRBV2 and TRBJ1-3 gives the full variable domain: EPEVTQTPSHQVTQMGQEVILRCVPISNHLYFYWYRQILGQKVEFLVSFYNNEISEKSEIFDDQFSVERPDGSNFTLKIRSTKLEDSAMYFCASSEPQSGNTIYFGEGSWLTVV.

The chain links TRBV4-1 to TRBJ2-7; the D gene is possibly TRBD2 (5 bases). This CDR3 contains 15 residues. Germline CDR1 is MGHRA and CDR2 is YSYEKL. Trimming left V 0 bases short and J 5 bases short, with 14 bases between. CDR3 sequence reads: CASSQDGMRVDEQYF. CDR3 DNA: TGCGCCAGCAGCCAAGATGGTATGAGGGTAGACGAGCAGTACTTC.

Here the CDR3 reads CASSLGMGRNYEQYF. CDR3 DNA: TGTGCCAGCAGCTTAGGTATGGGCAGAAACTACGAGCAGTACTTC. V is TRBV7-8 and J is TRBJ2-7; D is unclear. The CDR3 has 15 residues. CDR1 is SGHVS and CDR2 is FQNEAQ in the germline V gene. Between the trimmed V and J ends, which lost 1 base and 3 bases, there was a span of 13 bases.

The rearrangement uses TRBV7-9 and TRBJ2-7, with 9 bases fitting TRBD2. CDR1 and CDR2 from the germline V gene are SEHNR and FQNEAQ (reference sequence). The ends lost 4 bases at V and 3 bases at J; junction bases unmatched: 7. The CDR3 is 15 amino acids. The CDR3 reads CASSSPSGTHYEQYF. DNA of the CDR3: TGTGCCAGCAGCTCGCCTAGCGGGACCCACTACGAGCAGTACTTC.